The 2 T cell receptor beta chains below were found in one sample sequenced in a study of OX40 agonist ivuxolimab in advanced cancers. Here immunoSEQ multiplex PCR was the method, and the copy in TCRdb shows in-frame clones only, minus some. The sample has around 58,000 clones, around 85% seen once; the top ten hold more than 9.5%. The sample was CD4+ or CD8+ T cells sorted from blood, taken in a trial of the OX40 agonist ivuxolimab. The receptors were sampled from an adult with an advanced solid tumor such as melanoma, head and neck, liver or kidney cancer.

This sequence joins TRBV4-1 and TRBJ1-5; perhaps TRBD1 as D (6 bases). The CDR3 runs to 18 residues. CDR1 MGHRA and CDR2 YSYEKL come from the germline V gene. V was pared by 6 bases and J by 0 bases, with 21 bases between. CDR3 sequence reads: CASSQQFSQGYSNQPQHF. In nucleotides, the CDR3 is TGCGCCAGCAGTCAACAATTTTCCCAGGGGTATAGCAATCAGCCCCAGCATTTT.

The chain joins TRBV4-1 to TRBJ2-3; D is uncertain. The CDR3 extends over 14 amino acids. The V gene lost 0 bases and the J gene lost 4 bases, with 8 bases spanning the gap. Germline V gives CDR1 MGHRA, CDR2 YSYEKL. The CDR3 coding sequence is TGCGCCAGCAGCCAAGATTTGGCTGCAGATACGCAGTATTTT. It yields the protein CASSQDLAADTQYF.